This T cell receptor beta chain was profiled in a study of blood T cell repertoires in COVID-19. For the study at large: Sites across the United States, Italy and Spain contributed samples from acute and convalescent COVID-19. The cDNA or gDNA used as material had been derived from T cells, B-cell-depleted T cells, or PBMCs.

The length of the CDR3 is 16 residues. The germline V and J ends were trimmed by 2 bases and 6 bases, with 16 bases remaining between them. Germline V gives CDR1 MNHNS, CDR2 SASEGT. Original processing methods: Amplification of reference gene primers provided the estimated nucleated cell counts. Repertoires were generated with immunoSEQ multiplex PCR, while TCRdb's copy carries only in-frame clones and drops some. That table supplies the V and J calls and clone size; D and trimming were determined from the DNA. The data show tens of thousands of clones, around 89% seen once. Material for sequencing was peripheral blood. This TCR derives from a woman aged 55 to 70 with active COVID-19. This chain joins TRBV6-1 and TRBJ2-2; tentatively, D is TRBD1 (6 bases). The CDR3 region is CASSERGRRTSGELFF. The CDR3 DNA reads TGTGCCAGCAGTGAAAGGGGGAGACGGACCTCCGGGGAGCTGTTTTTT.